This is a list of T cell receptor beta chains from one sample in a study of Ad26.COV2.S vaccination and SARS-CoV-2 variants. Assay: immunoSEQ multiplex PCR; the TCRdb copy retains only in-frame clones and omits some. Seen here are more than 85,000 clones, roughly 80% observed once, and the top ten hold around 15%. Sequenced here: peripheral blood, sampled after recovery from COVID-19. These receptors all stem from a human donor who had recovered from COVID-19. Each CDR3 is given with its conserved first and last residue. Fields, in order: clone size, J gene, D gene, V gene, CDR3 protein, CDR3 DNA. The D gene is left open where the match is weak. Expanded clones get a size class; other rows say once, few or many, or leave the size out.

>NA|TRBJ1-1|NA|TRBV28
CASRTNAEAFF
TGTGCCAGCAGGACGAACGCTGAAGCTTTCTTT
>NA|TRBJ2-7|NA|TRBV6-5
CATRRIGEQYF
TGTGCCACCAGACGGATCGGGGAGCAGTACTTC
>NA|TRBJ2-2|NA|TRBV5-6
CASSPYSRGTGELFF
TGTGCCAGCAGCCCCTATAGTAGGGGTACCGGGGAGCTGTTTTTT
>NA|TRBJ2-7|NA|TRBV28
CASSLGQNYEQYF
TGTGCCAGCAGTTTGGGACAAAACTACGAGCAGTACTTC
>NA|TRBJ1-2|TRBD1|TRBV2
CASRAGTGNGYTF
TGTGCCAGCAGGGCCGGGACAGGGAATGGCTACACCTTC
>NA|TRBJ1-3|TRBD1|TRBV10-2
CAAGTGGGNTIYF
TGCGCCGCCGGGACAGGGGGGGGAAACACCATATATTTT
>NA|TRBJ2-7|NA|TRBV28
CASSTVYEQYF
TGTGCCAGCAGTACCGTTTACGAGCAGTACTTC
>NA|TRBJ1-4|TRBD1|TRBV11-2
CASSSDRVQKLFF
TGTGCCAGCAGCTCCGACAGGGTACAAAAACTGTTTTTT
>NA|TRBJ2-2|NA|TRBV19
CASSIGGQDPLTGELFF
TGTGCCAGTAGTATAGGAGGGCAGGATCCACTCACCGGGGAGCTGTTTTTT
>NA|TRBJ2-5|TRBD2|TRBV4-2
CASSQERLAGRPSYF
TGTGCCAGCAGCCAAGAACGACTAGCGGGTCGACCTTCTTACTTC
>NA|TRBJ1-1|NA|TRBV29-1
CSIQLWTEAFF
TGCAGCATACAGCTCTGGACTGAAGCTTTCTTT
>NA|TRBJ2-1|TRBD2|TRBV19
CASSLPLAGAYNEQFF
TGTGCCAGTAGTCTCCCACTAGCGGGGGCCTACAATGAGCAGTTCTTC
>NA|TRBJ2-3|TRBD2|TRBV24-1
CATSEASGGETDTQYF
TGTGCCACCAGTGAGGCTAGCGGGGGAGAAACAGATACGCAGTATTTT
>NA|TRBJ2-7|NA|TRBV5-6
CASSLGQYEQYF
TGTGCCAGCAGCTTGGGGCAGTACGAGCAGTACTTC
>NA|TRBJ2-2|NA|TRBV7-2
CASSLFRGSRVTGELFF
TGTGCCAGCAGCTTGTTCCGGGGTAGTCGGGTCACCGGGGAGCTGTTTTTT
>NA|TRBJ2-3|NA|TRBV7-2
CASSLVRATDTQYF
TGTGCCAGCAGCTTAGTTAGAGCCACAGATACGCAGTATTTT
>NA|TRBJ2-1|NA|TRBV27
CASSKYSSYNEQFF
TGTGCCAGCAGCAAGTACTCCTCCTACAATGAGCAGTTCTTC
>NA|TRBJ2-1|NA|TRBV24-1
CATSDWGTAYNEQFF
TGTGCCACCAGTGATTGGGGCACCGCCTACAATGAGCAGTTCTTC
>NA|TRBJ1-5|NA|TRBV10-1
CARTGGAGQPQHF
TGCGCCAGAACCGGGGGGGCGGGTCAGCCCCAGCATTTT
>NA|TRBJ2-7|TRBD1|TRBV19
CASSKRSRDRGHEQYF
TGTGCCAGTAGTAAAAGAAGCCGGGACAGGGGCCACGAGCAGTACTTC
>NA|TRBJ2-2|TRBD2|TRBV9
CASSARILAGGNTGELFF
TGTGCCAGCAGCGCCCGAATACTAGCGGGGGGTAACACCGGGGAGCTGTTTTTT
>NA|TRBJ1-2|TRBD1|TRBV25-1
CASNGQGKDGYTF
TGTGCCAGCAACGGACAGGGGAAGGATGGCTACACCTTC
>NA|TRBJ2-5|NA|TRBV11-2
CASSLGIRETQYF
TGTGCCAGCAGCTTGGGGATCCGGGAGACCCAGTACTTC
>NA|TRBJ1-3|NA|TRBV29-1
CSVEETVGNTIYF
TGCAGCGTTGAAGAAACAGTCGGAAACACCATATATTTT
>NA|TRBJ1-4|NA|TRBV2
CASSVRANGEKLFF
TGTGCCAGCAGTGTACGGGCCAACGGGGAAAAACTGTTTTTT
>NA|TRBJ2-7|TRBD2|TRBV2
CASTAQRGSYEQYF
TGTGCCAGCACCGCCCAGCGGGGGAGCTACGAGCAGTACTTC
>NA|TRBJ2-1|NA|TRBV2
CASGWGTNEQFF
TGTGCCAGTGGATGGGGTACCAATGAGCAGTTCTTC
>few|TRBJ2-5|TRBD1|TRBV2
CASSRDREETQYF
TGTGCCAGCAGTCGGGACAGGGAAGAGACCCAGTACTTC
>NA|TRBJ1-6|NA|TRBV27
CASSLGFGNSPLHF
TGTGCCAGCAGTTTAGGGTTCGGTAATTCACCCCTCCACTTT
>few|TRBJ1-4|NA|TRBV20-1
CSVREGKLFF
TGCAGTGTAAGGGAGGGAAAACTGTTTTTT
>NA|TRBJ1-6|NA|TRBV10-2
CASSESPGGVAPLHF
TGCGCCAGCAGTGAGTCTCCAGGAGGGGTGGCGCCCCTCCACTTT
>NA|TRBJ2-7|TRBD2|TRBV15
CATSRESGDSYEQYF
TGTGCCACCAGCAGAGAGAGCGGGGATTCCTACGAGCAGTACTTC
>NA|TRBJ2-5|TRBD2|TRBV9
CASSVDSSGGQETQYF
TGTGCCAGCAGCGTAGATTCTAGCGGGGGACAAGAGACCCAGTACTTC
>NA|TRBJ2-5|NA|TRBV6-6
CASSPRLEETQYF
TGTGCCAGCAGTCCCCGACTGGAAGAGACCCAGTACTTC
>medium-sized|TRBJ1-3|TRBD1|TRBV7-9
CASSLLQGAGNTIYF
TGTGCCAGCAGCTTGTTACAGGGGGCCGGAAACACCATATATTTT
>NA|TRBJ1-6|TRBD1|TRBV3-1/TRBV3-2
CASSQGGTGVPNSPLHF
TGTGCCAGCAGCCAAGGTGGGACAGGGGTACCTAATTCACCCCTCCACTTT
>NA|TRBJ2-7|TRBD1|TRBV9
CASSVAGGSEQYF
TGTGCCAGCAGCGTAGCAGGGGGCAGCGAGCAGTACTTC
>NA|TRBJ1-2|NA|TRBV24-1
CATSGPGTYGYTF
TGTGCCACCAGTGGACCCGGGACCTATGGCTACACCTTC
>NA|TRBJ1-6|TRBD1|TRBV6-5
CASSSARGTPLHF
TGTGCCAGCAGTTCTGCCAGGGGGACACCCCTCCACTTT
>NA|TRBJ1-2|NA|TRBV4-2
CASSQDTANYGYTF
TGTGCCAGCAGCCAAGACACAGCTAACTATGGCTACACCTTC
>NA|TRBJ1-2|TRBD1|TRBV25-1
CASSARQGAGYTF
TGTGCCAGCAGTGCCCGACAGGGGGCTGGCTACACCTTC
>NA|TRBJ1-1|NA|TRBV30
CAWSRLMNTEAFF
TGTGCCTGGAGTAGGTTGATGAACACTGAAGCTTTCTTT
>NA|TRBJ2-2|TRBD2|TRBV7-3
CASSSLAGGTGELFF
TGTGCCAGCAGCTCTCTAGCGGGGGGCACCGGGGAGCTGTTTTTT
>NA|TRBJ1-2|NA|TRBV2
CASSARPNGYTF
TGTGCCAGCAGCGCCAGACCAAATGGCTACACCTTC
>NA|TRBJ2-3|TRBD1|TRBV18
CASPDRESTDTQYF
TGTGCCAGCCCCGACAGGGAGTCCACAGATACGCAGTATTTT
>NA|TRBJ2-7|NA|TRBV7-9
CASSFGVDYEQYF
TGTGCCAGCAGCTTCGGGGTCGATTACGAGCAGTACTTC
>NA|TRBJ1-2|TRBD1|TRBV7-9
CASSPRQGDLYNYGYTF
TGTGCCAGCAGCCCCCGACAGGGCGACCTTTATAACTATGGCTACACCTTC
>NA|TRBJ1-2|TRBD1|TRBV10-3
CAITDETGYYGYTF
TGTGCCATCACCGACGAGACAGGGTACTATGGCTACACCTTC